These 24 T cell receptor beta chains originate from one sample sequenced in a study of cytomegalovirus exposure and HLA in healthy donors. It was with 60 Vbeta and 13 Jbeta primers that the PCR ran. Using immunoSEQ multiplex PCR, the repertoire was profiled, and TCRdb retains in-frame clones only, with some absent. The sample lists 150,000 or so clones; around 79% were seen once. Sequenced material: PBMCs. The receptors shown here come from a female donor in good health and CMV-seronegative.

J is TRBJ2-5 and V is TRBV30; TRBD2 aligns across 15 bases. The CDR3 consists of 15 residues. The germline V gene encodes CDR1 GTSNPN and CDR2 SVGIG (reference sequence). Trimming took 1 base from V and 4 from J; bases not matched to a gene: 1. The CDR3 loop is CAWSAGLAGGETQYF. As DNA, the CDR3 is TGTGCCTGGAGTGCGGGACTAGCGGGAGGAGAGACCCAGTACTTC.

V and J are TRBV18 and TRBJ1-1; 9 bases match TRBD1. From germline, CDR1 is KGHSH and CDR2 LQKENI. The CDR3 contains 16 residues. The V and J ends lost 6 bases and 1 base, in that order; junction bases with no gene match: 9. The CDR3 loop is CASSLVLQGANTEAFF. The DNA of the CDR3 is TGTGCCAGCTCGCTCGTCTTACAGGGGGCGAACACTGAAGCTTTCTTT.

The chain uses TRBV28 and TRBJ2-1; 8 bases align to TRBD2. The CDR3 length is 14 residues. CDR1 is MDHEN, CDR2 SYDVKM, per germline. V lost 3 bases to trimming and J lost 5 bases; unmatched junction nucleotides: 3. The CDR3 loop is CASSFLREDNEQFF. The CDR3, as DNA: TGTGCCAGCAGTTTTCTGCGGGAGGACAATGAGCAGTTCTTC.

The rearrangement links TRBV9 to TRBJ2-7; 12 bases fit TRBD1. The CDR3 is 15 residues long. Germline V gene lookup returns CDR1 SGDLS and CDR2 YYNGEE. J was trimmed by 5 bases and V by 0 bases; bases with no gene match: 3. The CDR3 nucleotides are TGTGCCAGCAGCGTAGAGGGACAGGGGGCCAACGAGCAGTACTTC. Amino acid sequence: CASSVEGQGANEQYF.

This chain connects TRBV5-6 to TRBJ2-1; TRBD2 might be the D (7 bases). Trimming cost V 7 bases and J 0 bases, with 11 bases left between them. The germline CDR1 and CDR2 sequences are SGHDT and YYEEEE. CDR3 length equals 14 residues. The CDR3 nucleotides read TGTGCCAGCTTACGGGGGGCCTCCTACAATGAGCAGTTCTTC. Its protein is CASLRGASYNEQFF.

A single count supports this clone. The chain links TRBV6-1 to TRBJ1-1, with 12 nucleotides matching TRBD1. In germline, CDR1 is MNHNS, CDR2 SASEGT. The V gene end was trimmed by 0 bases and the J gene end by 6 bases; junction bases not matched to a gene: 5. CDR3 length: 16 amino acids. CDR3 DNA sequence: TGTGCCAGCAGTGAAGCCCCGGGACAGGGGGCAGCTGAAGCTTTCTTT. This sequence encodes CASSEAPGQGAAEAFF.

This clone was observed a handful of times. J is TRBJ2-3 and V is TRBV6-1; TRBD1 might be the D (5 bases). Per the germline V gene, CDR1 is MNHNS and CDR2 is SASEGT. V lost 3 bases and J 6 bases, leaving 13 bases between the germline ends. CDR3 size: 14 residues. DNA of the CDR3: TGTGCCAGCAGTGAGGGGCGGCTAGGGGATACGCAGTATTTT. The encoded protein is CASSEGRLGDTQYF.

The CDR3 DNA sequence: TGTGCCAGCAGCTCACCGCGGGGGCGAAGGGACACTGAAGCTTTCTTT. Encoded protein: CASSSPRGRRDTEAFF. V is TRBV7-2 and J is TRBJ1-1; a weak D match, TRBD1 (6 bases). Trimming removed 4 bases from V and 3 bases from J, with 18 bases in between. This CDR3 spans 16 amino acids. Germline CDR1 SGHTA, CDR2 FQGNSA.

This clone was seen more than once but under ten times. V usage is TRBV7-9 and J usage is TRBJ2-1, with 10 nucleotides matching TRBD2. After removal of 3 bases from V and 8 bases from J, the junction contained 7 bases not matched to a gene. Germline values: CDR1 SEHNR, CDR2 FQNEAQ (reference sequence). The CDR3 loop spans 15 amino acids. CDR3 protein: CASSFRTSGGDEQFF. The CDR3 DNA reads TGTGCCAGCAGCTTCAGGACTAGCGGAGGAGATGAGCAGTTCTTC.

Turning to this clone: At one end, the junction sequence differs from germline, possibly due to a read error. This chain connects TRBV14 to TRBJ1-1; D uncertain. Looked up from germline, CDR1 is SGHDN and CDR2 is FVKESK. The CDR3 is 13 residues long. This CDR3 reads CSSSQNPGSEAFF. The DNA of the CDR3 is TGTTCCAGCAGCCAAAATCCGGGGAGTGAAGCTTTCTTT.

The rearrangement joins TRBV7-2 to TRBJ2-7; 7 bases match TRBD1. This CDR3 has 15 residues. Trimming took 2 bases from V and 9 from J; bases not matched to a gene: 13. The germline gives CDR1 SGHTA, CDR2 FQGNSA. In DNA form, the CDR3 reads TGTGCCAGCAGCTTAAGGGGGACAGATCCTACGGCGCAGTACTTC. This translates into CASSLRGTDPTAQYF.

The CDR3 DNA reads as TGTGCCAGTAAAGTCTGGGACTCCAGCTCCTACGAGCAGTACTTC. Translation: CASKVWDSSSYEQYF. V gene TRBV19 combines with J gene TRBJ2-7; D might be TRBD2 (6 bases). CDR1 LNHDA and CDR2 SQIVND come from the germline V gene (reference sequence). The CDR3 has 15 amino acids. Trimming stripped 7 bases from V and 0 bases from J, with 16 bases between.

V usage is TRBV18 and J usage is TRBJ2-7, with D tentatively TRBD1 (7 bases). Trimming stripped 3 bases from V and 7 bases from J, with 16 bases between. The CDR3 totals 14 residues. Germline V gene lookup returns CDR1 KGHSH and CDR2 LQKENI. This chain's CDR3 is CASSPTGSAGEQYF. The DNA of the CDR3 is TGTGCCAGCTCACCGACAGGGTCCGCGGGGGAGCAGTACTTC.

This chain links TRBV18 with TRBJ1-2; 8 bases are a match to TRBD1. The CDR3 has 14 residues. The J segment lost 4 bases and the V segment lost 6 bases, leaving 7 bases of the junction unmatched. In germline, CDR1 is KGHSH, CDR2 LQKENI. CDR3 in amino acids: CASSPTGGSYGYTF. The CDR3 nucleotides read TGTGCCAGCTCGCCAACAGGGGGGAGCTATGGCTACACCTTC.

This clone was detected once. The CDR3 loop is CAISESTGRGRGYTF. In nucleotides, the CDR3 is TGTGCCATCAGTGAGTCAACAGGGAGAGGTCGTGGCTACACCTTC. The chain is built from TRBV10-3 and TRBJ1-2; maybe TRBD1 (6 bases). There are 15 residues in the CDR3. Looked up from germline, CDR1 is ENHRY and CDR2 is SYGVKD. Trimming took 0 bases from V and 7 from J, leaving 15 bases between them.

The table lists this clone with a few counts. The chain links TRBV2 to TRBJ1-4; D is unresolved. CDR1 and CDR2 (germline): SNHLY, FYNNEI. V gave up 7 bases and J gave up 0 bases, with 12 bases separating them. The CDR3 runs 15 residues. In DNA form, the CDR3 reads TGTGCCAGCACGGCGGCGCTTGCAACTAATGAAAAACTGTTTTTT. Protein sequence: CASTAALATNEKLFF.

V gene TRBV28 combines with J gene TRBJ2-7, with D perhaps TRBD2 (6 bases). The CDR3 has 16 amino acids. V was clipped by 3 bases and J by 1 base, with 16 bases between them. In germline, CDR1 is MDHEN, CDR2 SYDVKM. In nucleotides, the CDR3 is TGTGCCAGCAGTTTTCTCCGGGACTCCCCATCCTACGAGCAGTACTTC. The encoded protein is CASSFLRDSPSYEQYF.

The V and J genes are TRBV10-2 and TRBJ1-2, with 7 bases matching TRBD1. J was trimmed by 3 bases and V by 10 bases; bases with no gene match: 8. Germline CDR1 and CDR2: WSHSY and SAAADI. The CDR3 spans 13 residues. The CDR3 sequence: CATQDREDYGYTF. In nucleotides, the CDR3 is TGCGCCACCCAAGACAGGGAGGACTATGGCTACACCTTC.

The rearrangement links TRBV7-9 to TRBJ2-2, with TRBD2 identical over 7 bases. The CDR3 is 10 amino acids. The junction had 2 bases not matched to a gene; V was cut back by 11 bases and J by 8 bases. Germline loops: CDR1 SEHNR, CDR2 FQNEAQ (reference sequence). In nucleotides, the CDR3 is TGTGCCGCAGCGGGGGGGGAGCTGTTTTTT. Its translation: CAAAGGELFF. The full variable domain, in which reference TRBV7-9 and TRBJ2-2 provide the parts outside the CDR3, is DTGVSQNPRHKITKRGQNVTFRCDPISEHNRLYWYRQTLGQGPEFLTYFQNEAQLEKSRLLSDRFSAERPKGSFSTLEIQRTEQGDSAMYLCAAAGGELFFGEGSRLTVL.

The chain joins TRBV5-1 to TRBJ1-1; a weak D match, TRBD1 (6 bases). The length of the CDR3 is 16 residues. Germline V gene data show CDR1 as SGHRS and CDR2 as YFSETQ. V was pared by 4 bases and J by 0 bases, with 16 bases between. The CDR3 coding sequence is TGCGCCAGCAGCCCACGAGGGGGGGGCATGAACACTGAAGCTTTCTTT. Translation: CASSPRGGGMNTEAFF.

For the CDR3, the DNA is TGTGCCAGCAGCGGGGACAGCCATAATTCACCCCTCCACTTT. Residues: CASSGDSHNSPLHF. The chain joins TRBV2 to TRBJ1-6; 7 nucleotides line up with TRBD1. The CDR3 has 14 amino acids. V was pared by 6 bases and J by 5 bases, with 4 bases of the junction left unmatched. Germline loops: CDR1 SNHLY, CDR2 FYNNEI.

For this clone: At one boundary the junction diverges from the germline segment, which might be a read error. The chain couples TRBV11-2 to TRBJ1-2; a weak D match, TRBD1 (5 bases). CDR3 length: 13 residues. Germline lookup yields CDR1 SGHAT and CDR2 FQNNGV. This CDR3 reads CASSLVQIQGEVF. The DNA for the CDR3 is TGTGCCAGCAGCTTAGTTCAGATTCAAGGGGAAGTCTTC.

The chain uses TRBV7-6 and TRBJ2-1; 9 bases are a match to TRBD2. Germline values: CDR1 SGHVS, CDR2 FNYEAQ. The CDR3 has 16 amino acids. Trimming at V came to 1 base and at J to 4 bases, leaving 5 bases not matched to a gene. The CDR3 DNA reads TGTGCCAGCAGCTTAGGGGCGGGGGGGCTATACAATGAGCAGTTCTTC. This translates into CASSLGAGGLYNEQFF. The full variable domain, completed using reference TRBV7-6 and TRBJ2-1, is GAGVSQSPRYKVTKRGQDVALRCDPISGHVSLYWYRQALGQGPEFLTYFNYEAQQDKSGLPNDRFSAERPEGSISTLTIQRTEQRDSAMYRCASSLGAGGLYNEQFFGPGTRLTVL.

The V call is TRBV19, the J call TRBJ1-1; 9 bases are shared with TRBD1. J gave up 1 base and V 7 bases, and 10 bases lay outside the gene matches. CDR1 is LNHDA and CDR2 is SQIVND in the germline V gene (reference sequence). CDR3 size: 16 residues. The CDR3 region has the DNA TGTGCCAGTATCCCGGGACAGGGTCGAAGGAACACTGAAGCTTTCTTT. Translating gives CASIPGQGRRNTEAFF.